These T cell receptor beta chains were read from a single sample in a study of vaccination effects on CD4 cells after COVID-19. Assay used: immunoSEQ multiplex PCR; TCRdb lists only in-frame clones, some missing. The table includes more than 50,000 clones, 76% detected once. Antigens for these TCRs are unknown. Sequencing used CD4+ T cells from PBMCs cultured with HCoV-OC43 spike peptides, obtained after COVID-19 vaccination. These receptors were collected from a human donor who received a COVID-19 vaccine. CDR3s include the opening cysteine and the closing phenylalanine or tryptophan. D genes are given only for firm matches. Part of the rows lack a size; the others show once, few, many or a class for expanded clones.

V: TRBV6-5
J: TRBJ1-6
size: NA
D: NA
CDR3: CASSYEGRLNSPLHF
DNA: TGTGCCAGCAGTTACGAGGGACGACTTAATTCACCCCTCCACTTT

V: TRBV30
J: TRBJ1-1
size: NA
D: TRBD1
CDR3: CAWSRTGIYTEAFF
DNA: TGTGCCTGGAGTAGGACAGGGATTTACACTGAAGCTTTCTTT

V: TRBV11-2
J: TRBJ2-1
size: NA
D: NA
CDR3: CASTREVEQFF
DNA: TGTGCCAGCACTAGGGAAGTCGAGCAGTTCTTC

V: TRBV2
J: TRBJ1-6
size: NA
D: TRBD1
CDR3: CASGTGVGYSPLHF
DNA: TGTGCCAGCGGGACAGGAGTTGGTTATTCACCCCTCCACTTT

V: TRBV7-9
J: TRBJ2-5
size: NA
D: TRBD1
CDR3: CASSLGTGGSETQYF
DNA: TGTGCCAGCAGCCTCGGGACAGGGGGATCGGAGACCCAGTACTTC

V: TRBV7-3
J: TRBJ2-3
size: NA
D: TRBD1
CDR3: CASSETGYGTDTQYF
DNA: TGTGCCAGCAGCGAGACAGGGTATGGCACAGATACGCAGTATTTT

V: TRBV6-5
J: TRBJ1-3
size: NA
D: TRBD1
CDR3: CASSYSGTGKGNTIYF
DNA: TGTGCCAGCAGTTACTCCGGGACAGGGAAAGGAAACACCATATATTTT

V: TRBV5-6
J: TRBJ1-1
size: NA
D: NA
CDR3: CASSLLGVNTEAFF
DNA: TGTGCCAGCAGCTTGTTGGGGGTGAACACTGAAGCTTTCTTT

V: TRBV7-2
J: TRBJ1-2
size: NA
D: NA
CDR3: CASSLGGRGAGYGYTF
DNA: TGTGCCAGCAGCTTAGGGGGACGGGGGGCTGGCTATGGCTACACCTTC

V: TRBV6-1
J: TRBJ1-5
size: few
D: NA
CDR3: CASSEVWHGGGWQPQHF
DNA: TGTGCCAGCAGTGAAGTATGGCACGGGGGGGGCTGGCAGCCCCAGCATTTT

V: TRBV6-6
J: TRBJ1-1
size: NA
D: TRBD1
CDR3: CASSSGQGLFTEAFF
DNA: TGTGCCAGCAGTTCCGGACAGGGGCTATTCACTGAAGCTTTCTTT

V: TRBV7-3
J: TRBJ2-3
size: NA
D: NA
CDR3: CASSLTPRGYGDTQYF
DNA: TGTGCCAGCAGCTTAACCCCCCGGGGGTACGGAGATACGCAGTATTTT

V: TRBV9
J: TRBJ1-2
size: NA
D: NA
CDR3: CASSVTSYGYTF
DNA: TGTGCCAGCAGCGTAACCTCCTATGGCTACACCTTC

V: TRBV3-1/TRBV3-2
J: TRBJ1-2
size: NA
D: NA
CDR3: CASSPTPQGVGYGYTF
DNA: TGTGCCAGCAGCCCGACACCGCAGGGTGTAGGATATGGCTACACCTTC

V: TRBV18
J: TRBJ1-1
size: NA
D: TRBD1
CDR3: CASFLKPQGALTVEAFF
DNA: TGTGCCAGCTTCTTGAAGCCGCAGGGGGCCCTGACGGTAGAAGCTTTCTTT

V: TRBV9
J: TRBJ2-2
size: NA
D: NA
CDR3: CASSVTGGQGGTGELFF
DNA: TGTGCCAGCAGCGTCACGGGGGGTCAGGGGGGAACCGGGGAGCTGTTTTTT

V: TRBV7-2
J: TRBJ2-2
size: NA
D: NA
CDR3: CASSLRFHTGELFF
DNA: TGTGCCAGCAGCTTAAGGTTTCACACCGGGGAGCTGTTTTTT

V: TRBV6-6
J: TRBJ2-2
size: NA
D: NA
CDR3: CASSHTTSRGRTGELFF
DNA: TGTGCCAGCAGTCATACGACTAGTCGGGGTCGCACCGGGGAGCTGTTTTTT

V: TRBV7-9
J: TRBJ2-3
size: few
D: TRBD2
CDR3: CASSRLAGAFTDTQYF
DNA: TGTGCCAGCAGCCGACTAGCGGGGGCCTTCACAGATACGCAGTATTTT

V: TRBV12-3/TRBV12-4
J: TRBJ1-4
size: few
D: NA
CDR3: CASRGTFGEKLFF
DNA: TGTGCCAGCAGGGGGACATTTGGAGAAAAACTGTTTTTT

V: TRBV4-3
J: TRBJ2-5
size: NA
D: NA
CDR3: CASSQVFRGGQETQYF
DNA: TGCGCCAGCAGCCAAGTTTTCAGGGGAGGACAAGAGACCCAGTACTTC

V: TRBV19
J: TRBJ1-4
size: NA
D: NA
CDR3: CASSIRLREGTREKLFF
DNA: TGTGCCAGTAGTATCCGGCTGAGGGAAGGTACCCGGGAAAAACTGTTTTTT

V: TRBV30
J: TRBJ1-2
size: NA
D: NA
CDR3: CAWKDSSIHYGYTF
DNA: TGTGCCTGGAAAGACAGCTCAATTCACTATGGCTACACCTTC